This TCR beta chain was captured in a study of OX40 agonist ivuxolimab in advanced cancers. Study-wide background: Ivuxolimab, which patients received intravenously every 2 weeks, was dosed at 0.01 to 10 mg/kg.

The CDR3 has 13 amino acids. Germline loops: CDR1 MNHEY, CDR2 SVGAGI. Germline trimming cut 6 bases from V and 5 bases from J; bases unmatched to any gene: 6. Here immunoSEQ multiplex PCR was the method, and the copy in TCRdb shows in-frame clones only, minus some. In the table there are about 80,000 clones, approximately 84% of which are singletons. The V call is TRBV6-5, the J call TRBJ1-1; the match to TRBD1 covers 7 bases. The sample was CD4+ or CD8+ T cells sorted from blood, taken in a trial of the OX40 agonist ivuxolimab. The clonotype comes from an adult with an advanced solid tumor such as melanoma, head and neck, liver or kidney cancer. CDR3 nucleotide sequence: TGTGCCAGCAGCCAAGGGGGCCAGACTGAAGCTTTCTTT. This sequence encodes CASSQGGQTEAFF.